The rows below give T cell receptor beta chains drawn from one sample of a study of T-cell reconstitution after alpha-beta-depleted transplantation in children. TCRdb re-derived calls from the PCR reads in MiXCR, one entry per CDR3 protein. The repertoire holds about 440,000 distinct CDR3 sequences, with roughly two fifths as singletons. The sequencing used PBMCs, collected before TCRalphabeta/CD19-depleted stem cell transplant. The origin of the receptors is a girl aged 2-10 years with aplastic anemia, due to receive a stem cell transplant. Both conserved end residues are part of each CDR3. A D gene is named only where the DNA matches it firmly. Clone size is not always given. Where it is, it says once, few, many or a class for expanded clones.

CDR3 protein: CASSMDIRYGYTF
CDR3 DNA: TGTGCCAGCAGTATGGACATCAGATATGGCTACACCTTC
J gene: TRBJ1-2
clone size: NA
D gene: NA
V gene: TRBV28

CDR3 protein: CASSPTGQSYNEQFF
CDR3 DNA: TGTGCCAGCAGTCCAACCGGACAGTCCTACAATGAGCAGTTCTTC
J gene: TRBJ2-1
clone size: NA
D gene: NA
V gene: TRBV27

CDR3 protein: CASSSAGANYGYTF
CDR3 DNA: TGTGCCAGCAGCTCCGCAGGAGCTAACTATGGCTACACCTTC
J gene: TRBJ1-2
clone size: few
D gene: NA
V gene: TRBV5-5

CDR3 protein: CASSQTRSPYNEQFF
CDR3 DNA: TGTGCCAGCAGCCAAACCCGGAGTCCCTACAATGAGCAGTTCTTC
J gene: TRBJ2-1
clone size: many
D gene: NA
V gene: TRBV3-1

CDR3 protein: CASSAWDRDGYTF
CDR3 DNA: TGCGCCAGCAGCGCCTGGGACAGAGATGGCTACACCTTC
J gene: TRBJ1-2
clone size: NA
D gene: TRBD1
V gene: TRBV5-1

CDR3 protein: CASSSPSGGTDTQYF
CDR3 DNA: TGTGCCAGCAGCTCCCCTAGCGGGGGCACAGATACGCAGTATTTT
J gene: TRBJ2-3
clone size: few
D gene: TRBD2
V gene: TRBV7-3

CDR3 protein: CSASAAAYSNQPQHF
CDR3 DNA: TGCAGTGCTAGCGCGGCCGCTTATAGCAATCAGCCCCAGCATTTT
J gene: TRBJ1-5
clone size: NA
D gene: NA
V gene: TRBV20-1

CDR3 protein: CASSLEWGMTEAFF
CDR3 DNA: TGTGCCAGCAGCTTGGAATGGGGGATGACTGAAGCTTTCTTT
J gene: TRBJ1-1
clone size: few
D gene: NA
V gene: TRBV5-5

CDR3 protein: CASSLGHVLNEQYF
CDR3 DNA: TGTGCCAGCAGCCTCGGACACGTCCTGAACGAGCAGTACTTC
J gene: TRBJ2-7
clone size: few
D gene: NA
V gene: TRBV7-8

CDR3 protein: CASSSGQGRTDTQYF
CDR3 DNA: TGTGCCAGCAGCTCCGGACAGGGCCGCACAGATACGCAGTATTTT
J gene: TRBJ2-3
clone size: NA
D gene: TRBD1
V gene: TRBV7-9

CDR3 protein: CASSQDPGALAEAFF
CDR3 DNA: TGCGCCAGCAGCCAAGATCCGGGGGCGCTCGCTGAAGCTTTCTTT
J gene: TRBJ1-1
clone size: NA
D gene: NA
V gene: TRBV4-1

CDR3 protein: CAISGRTGQRYGYTF
CDR3 DNA: TGTGCCATCAGTGGACGAACGGGACAGAGATATGGCTACACCTTC
J gene: TRBJ1-2
clone size: NA
D gene: TRBD1
V gene: TRBV10-3

CDR3 protein: CASSLNRASGNTIYF
CDR3 DNA: TGTGCCAGCAGCTTGAACAGGGCGTCCGGAAACACCATATATTTT
J gene: TRBJ1-3
clone size: many
D gene: NA
V gene: TRBV7-6

CDR3 protein: CASEDARDTQYF
CDR3 DNA: TGCGCCAGCGAGGACGCCCGAGATACGCAGTATTTT
J gene: TRBJ2-3
clone size: NA
D gene: NA
V gene: TRBV4-1